Listed below are T cell receptor beta chains from one sample, sequenced in a study of identical twins. TCRdb re-derived calls from the 5' RACE reads in MiXCR, one entry per CDR3 protein. This sample has around 250,000 distinct CDR3 sequences, with 6.5% to 9.5% found just once. These data also featured in a second study, about yellow fever vaccine responses in identical twins.

Sequences were obtained from CD8+ T cells sorted from blood. The receptors shown here come from a woman aged 18-29 years in good health. The CDR3 runs from the conserved cysteine through the conserved F or W. The D gene is left open where the match is weak. Only part of the rows carry a size: once, few, many, or a class if the clone is expanded.

J gene,clone size,D gene,V gene,CDR3 DNA,CDR3 protein
TRBJ2-2,many,NA,TRBV27,TGTGCCAGCAGTTCGAGGGAAAAGAACACCGGGGAGCTGTTTTTT,CASSSREKNTGELFF
TRBJ2-1,many,TRBD2,TRBV29-1,TGCAGCACACTTAGCGGGAGTCGGGGTGAGCAGTTCTTC,CSTLSGSRGEQFF
TRBJ2-7,NA,NA,TRBV24-1,TGTGCCACCAGTTCGTTCAGGTCCTACGAGCAGTACTTC,CATSSFRSYEQYF
TRBJ2-1,NA,TRBD2,TRBV4-1,TGCGCCAGCAGCTTTACCGGGACTAGTTTTAATGAGCAGTTCTTC,CASSFTGTSFNEQFF
TRBJ2-1,many,NA,TRBV5-1,TGCGCCAGCAGCTTGATCGGCGGGACCAGCTCCTACAATGAGCAGTTCTTC,CASSLIGGTSSYNEQFF
TRBJ2-6,NA,NA,TRBV29-1,TGCAGCGTTGAAGATCGGCGGCCTGGGGCCAACGTCCTGACTTTC,CSVEDRRPGANVLTF
TRBJ2-7,NA,TRBD1,TRBV29-1,TGCAGCGTTGAAGTAGGGACAGGGGTCTACGAGCAGTACTTC,CSVEVGTGVYEQYF
TRBJ2-7,NA,NA,TRBV4-2,TGTGCCAGCAGCCAAGGGGGCAAATCCTACGAGCAGTACTTC,CASSQGGKSYEQYF
TRBJ2-7,NA,NA,TRBV4-1,TGCGCCAGCAGCCAGGGGGGGCTAGCTAGGTACGAGCAGTACTTC,CASSQGGLARYEQYF
TRBJ2-3,few,TRBD2,TRBV10-3,TGTGCCACATCGGTGGGGGGGGGCACAGATACGCAGTATTTT,CATSVGGGTDTQYF
TRBJ1-4,NA,NA,TRBV7-3,TGTGCCAGCAGCTTAAAAGGCGGAGGAGACGAAAAACTGTTTTTT,CASSLKGGGDEKLFF
TRBJ2-5,many,NA,TRBV6-5,TGTGCCAGCAGTTACAATCCGGGACCCACCCAAGAGACCCAGTACTTC,CASSYNPGPTQETQYF
TRBJ2-2,NA,NA,TRBV5-1,TGCGCCAGCAGCTTTGGAGCGAACACCGGGGAGCTGTTTTTT,CASSFGANTGELFF
TRBJ2-2,few,NA,TRBV7-3,TGTGCCAGCAGCCCTAACATCGGTAACACCGGGGAGCTGTTTTTT,CASSPNIGNTGELFF
TRBJ2-1,few,NA,TRBV4-3,TGCGCCAGCAGCCATAGCGGAACCAATGAGCAGTTCTTC,CASSHSGTNEQFF
TRBJ1-5,many,NA,TRBV20-1,TGCAGTGCTAAACCCCGGATTAGCAATCAGCCCCAGCATTTT,CSAKPRISNQPQHF
TRBJ2-7,NA,NA,TRBV15,TGTGCCACCAGCAGAGTTATGGACAACTCCTACGAGCAGTACTTC,CATSRVMDNSYEQYF
TRBJ2-3,NA,TRBD2,TRBV27,TGTGCCAGCAGGACTAGCGGGACTAGCACAGATACGCAGTATTTT,CASRTSGTSTDTQYF
TRBJ2-7,NA,NA,TRBV7-3,TGTGCCAGCAGCTTAACGGGGCGAGGCTACTACGAGCAGTACTTC,CASSLTGRGYYEQYF
TRBJ2-3,NA,TRBD2,TRBV20-1,TGCAGTGCCAGGGGACTAGCGGGGGGGTCGGATACGCAGTATTTT,CSARGLAGGSDTQYF
TRBJ1-2,few,NA,TRBV6-5,TGTGCCAGCAGTTACACGGCAGGAGGCTTGACAGATGGCTACACCTTC,CASSYTAGGLTDGYTF
TRBJ2-1,many,NA,TRBV4-2,TGTGCCAGCAGCCAACCGGGACTCGACAATGAGCAGTTCTTC,CASSQPGLDNEQFF
TRBJ2-2,few,NA,TRBV6-5,TGTGCCAGCAGTTACTCGATTTCGGTCGAGACCGGGGAGCTGTTTTTT,CASSYSISVETGELFF
TRBJ2-1,few,NA,TRBV21-1,TGTGCCAGCAGCAAAACCGACACGGAGTTTCGGCAGTTCTTC,CASSKTDTEFRQFF
TRBJ2-7,many,NA,TRBV6-2/TRBV6-3,TGTGCCAGCAGTTGGGGCAACTCCTACGAGCAGTACTTC,CASSWGNSYEQYF
TRBJ1-1,NA,NA,TRBV20-1,TGCAGTGCTAGACCGCGGGGGGGGAACACTGAAGCTTTCTTT,CSARPRGGNTEAFF
TRBJ2-7,many,NA,TRBV7-9,TGTGCCAGCAGCCCAGTAATGGGGGAGCAGTACTTC,CASSPVMGEQYF
TRBJ2-7,few,NA,TRBV7-9,TGTGCCAGCAGCGCCCCGGGTAGCTGGGGGCCCTCCTACGAGCAGTACTTC,CASSAPGSWGPSYEQYF